A selection of T cell receptor beta chains follows, all from one sample in a study of T cell responses to AZD1222 COVID-19 vaccine. TCRdb keeps only in-frame clones here, not all; method: immunoSEQ multiplex PCR. This sample carries more than 20,000 clones, roughly 84% of them seen once, and the ten largest clones take 30% to 40%. The sample in question was peripheral blood, obtained 28 days after the second AZD1222 dose. The receptors stem from an adult who received the AZD1222 COVID-19 vaccine. Each CDR3 is given with its conserved first and last residue.

V	J	CDR3
TRBV28	TRBJ1-1	CASSLMGLVSTEAFF
TRBV2	TRBJ2-3	CASSEALYDTQYF
TRBV7-6	TRBJ2-3	CASSLSDRKGDAQYF
TRBV28	TRBJ2-1	CASSPLDRGPYNEQFF
TRBV30	TRBJ1-5	CAWSGQPNQPQHF
TRBV30	TRBJ1-2	CAYSYSYYGYTF
TRBV12-3/TRBV12-4	TRBJ2-7	CASTMTEAYEQYF
TRBV5-8	TRBJ1-3	CASSSGRTYSGNTIYF
TRBV2	TRBJ2-1	CASSEDSHFRGAITGYNEQFF
TRBV11-3	TRBJ2-7	CASSLGGQGNHEQYF
TRBV7-9	TRBJ2-1	CASRAGTGGYNEQFF
TRBV6-5	TRBJ2-5	CASSSRPGLFSGTQYF
TRBV6-5	TRBJ1-5	CASSYSMRGNQPQHF
TRBV7-2	TRBJ2-3	CASSLQGHSTDTQYF
TRBV3-1/TRBV3-2	TRBJ2-7	CASSRDFSGRGEQYF
TRBV18	TRBJ2-1	CASSPPVNAGYEQFF
TRBV24-1	TRBJ2-2	CATSDLGDRENTGELFF
TRBV28	TRBJ2-7	CASSSLPYEQYF
TRBV3-1/TRBV3-2	TRBJ1-2	CASSQDDTNYGYTF
TRBV29-1	TRBJ1-1	CSVGGGVAEAFF
TRBV7-2	TRBJ2-1	CASSPLAGAYNEQFF
TRBV28	TRBJ1-1	CASRPLGPNTEAFF
TRBV28	TRBJ2-1	CASSVTGEVGNEQFF
TRBV12-5	TRBJ2-3	CASGTGQGNYADTQYF
TRBV19	TRBJ2-5	CASSIDRGELETQYF
TRBV30	TRBJ2-7	CASATSGGEQYF
TRBV5-1	TRBJ1-5	CASSHTGGPNQPQHF
TRBV10-3	TRBJ2-7	CAIGGLAGYEQYF
TRBV29-1	TRBJ2-7	CSARDSYEQYF
TRBV5-4	TRBJ2-1	CASSSRDSWVLNEQFF
TRBV7-6	TRBJ1-1	CASSLVQGKGTEAFF
TRBV21-1	TRBJ2-3	CASSKEAWPRADTQYF
TRBV19	TRBJ1-2	CASTEGPHNYGYTF
TRBV7-2	TRBJ2-1	CASSLLGGAYNEQFF
TRBV27	TRBJ1-2	CASSPRPGYGYGYTF
TRBV30	TRBJ1-2	CAWSVQPPAAHYGYTF
TRBV9	TRBJ1-3	CASSLSVPSSGNTIYF
TRBV11-3	TRBJ2-6	CASSPSVAGQLPGANVLTF
TRBV5-1	TRBJ1-5	CASSPGPGDQPQHF
TRBV28	TRBJ2-4	CASSLFRDTLLLAKNIQYF
TRBV5-1	TRBJ1-1	CASSWGWSKAEAFF
TRBV7-3	TRBJ1-1	CASSLLVDTEAFF